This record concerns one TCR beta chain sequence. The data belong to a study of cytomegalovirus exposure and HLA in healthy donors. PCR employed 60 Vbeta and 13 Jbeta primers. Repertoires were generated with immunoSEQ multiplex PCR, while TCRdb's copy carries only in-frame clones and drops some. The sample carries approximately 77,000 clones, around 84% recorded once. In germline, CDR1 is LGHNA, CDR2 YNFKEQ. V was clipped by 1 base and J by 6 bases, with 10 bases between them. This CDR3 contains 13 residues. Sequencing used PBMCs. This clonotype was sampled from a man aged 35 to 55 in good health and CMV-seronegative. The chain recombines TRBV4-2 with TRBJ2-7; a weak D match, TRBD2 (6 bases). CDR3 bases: TGTGCCAGCAGCCAAGCGGGAGTGCCCGAGCAGTACTTC. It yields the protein CASSQAGVPEQYF.